This TCR beta chain was sequenced for a study of Ad26.COV2.S vaccination and SARS-CoV-2 variants. Study background: Ad26.COV2.S was injected intramuscularly once or twice, 56 days apart. General study results and limits: Placebo recipients trailed vaccine recipients in spike-specific TCR breadth. Reports say spike-specific CD8+ and CD4+ T cell responses covered substantial breadth after vaccination.

About this clone: No antigen is known for it.

The repertoire was sequenced with immunoSEQ multiplex PCR; TCRdb's copy has only in-frame clones and lacks some. Among around 240,000 clones listed, 85% to 90% were seen once. The treatment is: some 20 received Ad26.COV2.S at low or high dose, single or two shots; 5 received placebo; per-sample allocation not given. Sampling was performed 63 days after the first vaccine or placebo injection. It was Wuhan-strain SARS-CoV-2 spike that the Ad26 vaccine vector expressed. Trimming shortened V by 5 bases and J by 3 bases, and 27 bases separated the two germline ends. The CDR3 totals 18 residues. Germline CDR1 SGHRS, CDR2 YFSETQ.

V is TRBV5-1 and J is TRBJ2-7, with D perhaps matching TRBD2 (6 bases). The TCR sequence derives from a person aged 18-60 years who received the Ad26.COV2.S COVID-19 vaccine or a placebo. This sample comprised peripheral blood, obtained in a trial of Ad26.COV2.S vaccine versus placebo. The CDR3 loop reads CASSPGLQPAGPHYEQYF. CDR3 DNA sequence: TGCGCCAGCAGTCCTGGACTACAACCTGCCGGACCACACTACGAGCAGTACTTC. The full variable domain, rest sourced from reference TRBV5-1 and TRBJ2-7, is KAGVTQTPRYLIKTRGQQVTLSCSPISGHRSVSWYQQTPGQGLQFLFEYFSETQRNKGNFPGRFSGRQFSNSRSEMNVSTLELGDSALYLCASSPGLQPAGPHYEQYFGPGTRLTVT.